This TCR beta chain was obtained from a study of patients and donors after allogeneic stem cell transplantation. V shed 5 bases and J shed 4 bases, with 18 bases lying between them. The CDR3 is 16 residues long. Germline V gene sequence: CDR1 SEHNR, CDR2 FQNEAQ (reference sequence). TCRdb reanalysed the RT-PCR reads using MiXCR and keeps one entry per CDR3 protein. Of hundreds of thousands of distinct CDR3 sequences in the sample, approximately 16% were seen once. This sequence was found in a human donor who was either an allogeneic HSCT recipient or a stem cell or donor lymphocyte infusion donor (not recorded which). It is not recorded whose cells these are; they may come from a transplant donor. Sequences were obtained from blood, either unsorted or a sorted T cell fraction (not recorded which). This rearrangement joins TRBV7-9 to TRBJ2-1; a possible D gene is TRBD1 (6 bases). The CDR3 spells CASSPSTGFNYNEQFF. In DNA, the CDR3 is TGTGCCAGCAGCCCCTCGACAGGATTTAATTACAATGAGCAGTTCTTC.